The clone carrying this TCR beta chain was counted once. Its antigen remains unidentified. This specimen belongs to a study of blood T cells in healthy people across ages. Drawn from each donor were 7.5 to 10 milliliters of peripheral blood. General study points: In long-lived donors, naive CD4+ cell counts and diversity exceeded those of aged donors.

A second 7 to 11 cycle PCR used barcoded and J-beta primers. Every single cDNA molecule received a tag from a template-switch adaptor with 12 random nucleotides. TCRdb fed the 5' RACE reads into MiXCR, producing one record per CDR3 protein. Of over 600,000 distinct CDR3 sequences listed, more than 20% are singletons. The germline gives CDR1 MNHNS, CDR2 SASEGT. This CDR3 spans 16 amino acids. The TCR was taken from a man between 70 and 80 years old in good health. This chain uses TRBV6-1 with TRBJ2-7; TRBD2 matches at 7 bases. The DNA end favors TRBJ2-1, so the J call may be wrong. The sample comprised blood. The CDR3 nucleotides read TGTGCCAGCAGTGAAACCGTGGCGGGAGTCCACAATGAGCAGTTCTTC. Protein product: CASSETVAGVHNEQFF.